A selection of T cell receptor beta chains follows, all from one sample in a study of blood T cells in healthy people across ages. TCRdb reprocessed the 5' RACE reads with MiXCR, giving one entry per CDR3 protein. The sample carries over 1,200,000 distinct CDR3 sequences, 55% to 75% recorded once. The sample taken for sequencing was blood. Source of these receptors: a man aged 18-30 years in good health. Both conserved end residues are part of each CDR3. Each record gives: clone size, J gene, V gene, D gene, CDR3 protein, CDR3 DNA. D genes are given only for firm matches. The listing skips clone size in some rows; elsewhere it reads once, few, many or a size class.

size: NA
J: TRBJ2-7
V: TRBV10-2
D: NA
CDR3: CASSEGPGGTASYEQYF
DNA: TGCGCCAGCAGTGAGGGCCCCGGAGGGACAGCTTCCTACGAGCAGTACTTC

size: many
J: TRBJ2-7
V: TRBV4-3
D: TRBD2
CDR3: CASSQGLAGTKYEQYF
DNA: TGCGCCAGCAGCCAAGGACTAGCGGGGACAAAATACGAGCAGTACTTC

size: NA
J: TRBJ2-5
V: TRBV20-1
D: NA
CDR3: CSARTEGLRETQYF
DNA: TGCAGTGCTAGAACAGAGGGGTTGAGGGAGACCCAGTACTTC

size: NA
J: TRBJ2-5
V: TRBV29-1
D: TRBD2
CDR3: CSVGLALQETQNF
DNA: TGCAGCGTCGGACTAGCCCTACAAGAGACCCAGAACTTC

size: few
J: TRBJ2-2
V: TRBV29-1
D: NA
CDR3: CSAGTSANTGELFF
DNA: TGCAGCGCAGGGACATCCGCGAACACCGGGGAGCTGTTTTTT

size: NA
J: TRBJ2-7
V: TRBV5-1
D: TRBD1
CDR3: CASSLVGQGRSEQYF
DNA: TGCGCCAGCAGCTTGGTTGGACAGGGAAGGAGCGAGCAGTACTTC

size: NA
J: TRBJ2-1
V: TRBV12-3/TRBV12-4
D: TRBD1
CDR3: CASTKQGPSYNEQFF
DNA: TGTGCCAGCACCAAACAGGGGCCTTCCTACAATGAGCAGTTCTTC

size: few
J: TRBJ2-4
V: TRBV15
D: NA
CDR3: CATSRGAFREVAKNIQYF
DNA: TGTGCCACCAGCAGGGGTGCCTTCAGGGAGGTTGCCAAAAACATTCAGTACTTC

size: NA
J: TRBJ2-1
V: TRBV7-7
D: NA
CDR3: CASSLVGPSSIDEQFF
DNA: TGTGCCAGCAGCTTAGTTGGGCCCTCCTCCATAGATGAGCAGTTCTTC

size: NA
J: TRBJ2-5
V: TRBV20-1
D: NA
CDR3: CSASPMGTQETQYF
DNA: TGCAGTGCTAGCCCGATGGGAACACAAGAGACCCAGTACTTC

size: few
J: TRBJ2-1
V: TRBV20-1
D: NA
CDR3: CSATRQLPGDEQFF
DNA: TGCAGTGCAACCAGACAGCTGCCTGGGGATGAGCAGTTCTTC

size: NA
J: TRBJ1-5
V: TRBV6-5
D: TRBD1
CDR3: CASSPLDRGLGQPQHF
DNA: TGTGCCAGCAGTCCCCTAGACAGGGGGCTAGGTCAGCCCCAGCATTTT

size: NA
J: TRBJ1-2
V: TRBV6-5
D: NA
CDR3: CASSYVGGSVYGYTF
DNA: TGTGCCAGCAGTTACGTCGGAGGCAGCGTCTATGGCTACACCTTC

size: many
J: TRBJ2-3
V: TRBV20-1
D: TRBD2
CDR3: CSARDLQRGDADTQYF
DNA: TGCAGTGCTAGAGATCTCCAGCGGGGGGACGCAGATACGCAGTATTTT

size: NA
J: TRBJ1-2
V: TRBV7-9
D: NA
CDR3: CASTPGLNYGYTF
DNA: TGTGCCAGCACCCCGGGCTTAAACTATGGCTACACCTTC

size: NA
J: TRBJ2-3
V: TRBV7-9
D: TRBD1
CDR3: CASSFSPGQGYTDTQYF
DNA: TGTGCCAGCAGCTTCTCACCGGGACAGGGCTACACAGATACGCAGTATTTT

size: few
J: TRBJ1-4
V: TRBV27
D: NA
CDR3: CASSLSRVLTTNEKLFF
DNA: TGTGCCAGCAGTTTATCCAGGGTTCTCACAACTAATGAAAAACTGTTTTTT

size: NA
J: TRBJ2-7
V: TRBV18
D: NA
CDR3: CASSRDTNSYEQYF
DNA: TGTGCCAGCTCACGGGACACGAACTCCTACGAGCAGTACTTC

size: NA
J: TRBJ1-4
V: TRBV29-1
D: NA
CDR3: CSVEDRGATNEKLFF
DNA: TGCAGCGTTGAAGATAGAGGGGCGACTAATGAAAAACTGTTTTTT

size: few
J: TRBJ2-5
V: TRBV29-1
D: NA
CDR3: CSVGLQVQETQYF
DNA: TGCAGCGTTGGTCTACAGGTCCAAGAGACCCAGTACTTC